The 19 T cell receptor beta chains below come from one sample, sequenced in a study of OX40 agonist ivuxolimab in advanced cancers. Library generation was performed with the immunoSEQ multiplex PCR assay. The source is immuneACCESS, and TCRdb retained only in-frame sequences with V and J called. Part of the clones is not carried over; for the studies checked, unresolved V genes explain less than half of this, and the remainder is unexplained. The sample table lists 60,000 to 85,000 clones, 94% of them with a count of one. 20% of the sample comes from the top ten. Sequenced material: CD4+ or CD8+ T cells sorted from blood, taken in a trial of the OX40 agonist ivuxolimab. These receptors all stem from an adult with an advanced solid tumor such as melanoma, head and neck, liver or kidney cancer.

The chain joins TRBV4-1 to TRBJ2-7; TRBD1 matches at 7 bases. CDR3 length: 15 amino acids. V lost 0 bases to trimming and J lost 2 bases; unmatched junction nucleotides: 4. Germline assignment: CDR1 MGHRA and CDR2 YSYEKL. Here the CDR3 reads CASSQDGTVTYEQYF. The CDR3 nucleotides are TGCGCCAGCAGCCAAGATGGGACAGTAACCTACGAGCAGTACTTC.

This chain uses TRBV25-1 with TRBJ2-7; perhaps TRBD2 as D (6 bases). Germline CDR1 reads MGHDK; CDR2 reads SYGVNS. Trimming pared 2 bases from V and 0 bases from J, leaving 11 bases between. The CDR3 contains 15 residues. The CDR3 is CASSEGYGGSYEQYF. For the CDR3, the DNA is TGTGCCAGCAGTGAAGGTTACGGGGGCTCCTACGAGCAGTACTTC.

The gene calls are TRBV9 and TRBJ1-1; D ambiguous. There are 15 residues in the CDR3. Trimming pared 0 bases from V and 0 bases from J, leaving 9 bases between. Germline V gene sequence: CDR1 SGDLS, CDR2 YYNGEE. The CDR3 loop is CASSVDDGVNTEAFF. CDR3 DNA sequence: TGTGCCAGCAGCGTAGATGATGGGGTGAACACTGAAGCTTTCTTT.

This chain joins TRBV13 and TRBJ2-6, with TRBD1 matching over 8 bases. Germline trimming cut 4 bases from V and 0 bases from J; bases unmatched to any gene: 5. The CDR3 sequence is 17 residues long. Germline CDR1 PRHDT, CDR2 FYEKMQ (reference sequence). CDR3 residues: CASSSGQDGSGANVLTF. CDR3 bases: TGTGCCAGCAGCTCGGGACAGGACGGCTCTGGGGCCAACGTCCTGACTTTC.

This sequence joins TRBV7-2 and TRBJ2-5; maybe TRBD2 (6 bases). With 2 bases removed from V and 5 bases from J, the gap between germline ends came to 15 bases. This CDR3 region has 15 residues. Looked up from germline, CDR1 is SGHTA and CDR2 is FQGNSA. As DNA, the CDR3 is TGTGCCAGCAGCTTAAACCGCCTAGCGCAGGAGACCCAGTACTTC. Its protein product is CASSLNRLAQETQYF.

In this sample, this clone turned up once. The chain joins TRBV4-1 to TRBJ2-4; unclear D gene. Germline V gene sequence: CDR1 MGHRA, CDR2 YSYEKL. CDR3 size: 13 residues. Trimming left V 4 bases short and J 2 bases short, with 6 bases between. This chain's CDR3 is CASSPGSKNIQYF. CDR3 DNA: TGCGCCAGCAGCCCCGGGTCCAAAAACATTCAGTACTTC.

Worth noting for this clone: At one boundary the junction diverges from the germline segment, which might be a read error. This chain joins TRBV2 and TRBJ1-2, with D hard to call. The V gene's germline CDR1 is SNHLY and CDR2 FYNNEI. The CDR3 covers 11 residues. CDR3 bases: TGTGCCAGCAGTGGAGGAGGTGTACAGCTATTC. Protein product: CASSGGGVQLF.

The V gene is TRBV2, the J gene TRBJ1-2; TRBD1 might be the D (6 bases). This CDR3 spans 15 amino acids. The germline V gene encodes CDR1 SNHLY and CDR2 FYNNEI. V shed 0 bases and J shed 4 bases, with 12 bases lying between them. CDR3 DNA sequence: TGTGCCAGCAGTGAAGCGGACAGCGATTTCTATGGCTACACCTTC. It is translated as CASSEADSDFYGYTF. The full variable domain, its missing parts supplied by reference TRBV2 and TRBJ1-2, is EPEVTQTPSHQVTQMGQEVILRCVPISNHLYFYWYRQILGQKVEFLVSFYNNEISEKSEIFDDQFSVERPDGSNFTLKIRSTKLEDSAMYFCASSEADSDFYGYTFGSGTRLTVV.

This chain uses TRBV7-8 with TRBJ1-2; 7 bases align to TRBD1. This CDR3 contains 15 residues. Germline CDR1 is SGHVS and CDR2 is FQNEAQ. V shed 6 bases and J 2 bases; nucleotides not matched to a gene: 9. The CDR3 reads CASSPIDRDNYGYTF. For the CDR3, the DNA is TGTGCCAGCAGTCCGATCGACAGGGACAACTATGGCTACACCTTC.

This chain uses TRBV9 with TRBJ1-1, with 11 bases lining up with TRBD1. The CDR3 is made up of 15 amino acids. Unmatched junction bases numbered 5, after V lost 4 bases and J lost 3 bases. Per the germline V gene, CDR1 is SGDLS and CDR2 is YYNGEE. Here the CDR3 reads CASSPRDRGDTEAFF. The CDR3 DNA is TGTGCCAGCAGCCCCCGGGACAGGGGGGACACTGAAGCTTTCTTT.

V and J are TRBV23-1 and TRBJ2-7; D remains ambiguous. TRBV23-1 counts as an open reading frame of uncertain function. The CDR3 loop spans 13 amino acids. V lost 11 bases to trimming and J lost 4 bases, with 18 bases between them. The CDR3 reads CASRLRRQYEQYF. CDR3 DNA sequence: TGCGCCTCGCGTTTGAGACGGCAATACGAGCAGTACTTC.

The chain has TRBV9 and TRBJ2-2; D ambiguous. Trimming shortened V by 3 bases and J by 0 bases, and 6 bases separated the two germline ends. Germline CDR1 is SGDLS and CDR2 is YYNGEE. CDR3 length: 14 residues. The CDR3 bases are TGTGCCAGCAGCGAAGGGACGAACACCGGGGAGCTGTTTTTT. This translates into CASSEGTNTGELFF.

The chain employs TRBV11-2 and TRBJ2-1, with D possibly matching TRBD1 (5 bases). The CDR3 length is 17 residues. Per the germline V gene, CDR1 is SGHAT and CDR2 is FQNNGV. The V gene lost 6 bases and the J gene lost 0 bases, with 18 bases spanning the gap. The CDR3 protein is CASSPRAGPGSYNEQFF. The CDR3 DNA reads TGTGCCAGCAGTCCCCGCGCAGGGCCAGGCTCCTACAATGAGCAGTTCTTC.

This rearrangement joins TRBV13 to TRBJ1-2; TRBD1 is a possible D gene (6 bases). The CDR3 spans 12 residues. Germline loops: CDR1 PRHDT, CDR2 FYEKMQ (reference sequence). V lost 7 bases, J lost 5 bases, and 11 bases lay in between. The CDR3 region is CASKDQGYGYTF. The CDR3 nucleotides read TGTGCCAGCAAGGACCAGGGGTATGGCTACACCTTC.

The CDR3 DNA reads as TGTGCCAGCAGTTACGGGAACGGGGCGGGGAGGTATACGCAGTATTTT. It codes for CASSYGNGAGRYTQYF. V usage is TRBV6-6 and J usage is TRBJ2-3, with D tentatively TRBD2 (6 bases). Germline V gene data show CDR1 as MNHNY and CDR2 as SVGAGI (reference sequence). CDR3 length: 16 amino acids. The ends were cut back, 2 bases at V and 7 bases at J, with 19 bases in the middle.

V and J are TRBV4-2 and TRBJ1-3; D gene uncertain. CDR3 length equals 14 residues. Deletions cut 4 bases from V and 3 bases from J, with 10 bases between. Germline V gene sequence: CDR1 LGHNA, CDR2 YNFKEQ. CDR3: CASSPYESGNTIYF. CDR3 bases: TGTGCCAGCAGCCCCTACGAAAGTGGAAACACCATATATTTT.

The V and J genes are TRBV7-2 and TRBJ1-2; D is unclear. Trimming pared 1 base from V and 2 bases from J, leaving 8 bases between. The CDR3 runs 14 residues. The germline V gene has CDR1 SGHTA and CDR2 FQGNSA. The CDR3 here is CASSLVAENYGYTF. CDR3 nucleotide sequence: TGTGCCAGCAGCTTAGTGGCGGAGAACTATGGCTACACCTTC.

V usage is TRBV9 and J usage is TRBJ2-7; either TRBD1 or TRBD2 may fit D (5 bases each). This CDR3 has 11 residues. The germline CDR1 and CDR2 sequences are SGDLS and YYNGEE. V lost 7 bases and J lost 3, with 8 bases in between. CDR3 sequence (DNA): TGTGCCAGCGGGACCCGCTACGAGCAGTACTTC. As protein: CASGTRYEQYF.

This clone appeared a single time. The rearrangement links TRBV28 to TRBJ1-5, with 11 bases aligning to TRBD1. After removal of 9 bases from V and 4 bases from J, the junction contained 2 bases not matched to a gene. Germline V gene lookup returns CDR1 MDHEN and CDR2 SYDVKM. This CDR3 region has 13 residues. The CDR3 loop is CARGDRGNQPQHF. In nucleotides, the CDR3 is TGTGCCAGGGGGGACAGGGGGAATCAGCCCCAGCATTTT.